The sample holds a few counts of the clone carrying this TCR beta chain. Its antigen remains unknown. The data are from a study of post-analysis software for immune sequencing data. In the study overall: The courses of disease that were included comprised relapsing-remitting, secondary progressive and progressive-relapsing multiple sclerosis. Study results and caveats: Controls' normalized Chao1 diversity significantly exceeded that of multiple sclerosis patients. In patients, TRBV5-6, TRBV5-1 and TRBV20-1 belonged to about five TRBV segments found more frequently than in controls. Strong co-clustering by F measure was evident for samples that had been prepared in the same batch.

The CDR3 is made up of 15 amino acids. Deletions cut 5 bases from V and 2 bases from J, with 13 bases between. Germline CDR1 reads MNHEY; CDR2 reads SMNVEV (reference sequence). Included in the TCR beta cDNA libraries were unique molecular identifiers. TCRdb redid the calling of the PCR reads with MiXCR, one entry per CDR3 protein. Of about 200,000 distinct CDR3 sequences in the sample, approximately 30% were seen once. The sample comprised blood. The chain carries TRBV27 and TRBJ1-5; D is ambiguous. This sequence originates from a girl aged 2-17 years with multiple sclerosis. CDR3 sequence reads: CASSLSGEGNQPQHF. The DNA of the CDR3 is TGTGCCAGCAGTCTCTCCGGTGAGGGCAATCAGCCCCAGCATTTT.